The next 27 T cell receptor beta chains were all read from a single sample in a study of cytomegalovirus exposure and HLA in healthy donors. PCR used 60 Vbeta primers and 13 Jbeta primers. Measured with immunoSEQ multiplex PCR; TCRdb has only the in-frame clones, and not every one. In total, the table holds fewer than 70,000 clones. Sequencing was carried out using PBMCs. These receptors were collected from a woman under 30 in good health and CMV-seronegative.

The V gene is TRBV7-9, the J gene TRBJ1-1; 9 positions match TRBD1. CDR1 is SEHNR, CDR2 FQNEAQ, per germline (reference sequence). The CDR3 length is 15 residues. The ends lost 4 bases at V and 0 bases at J; junction bases unmatched: 3. CDR3: CASSSGTGMNTEAFF. The CDR3 bases are TGTGCCAGCAGCTCAGGGACAGGGATGAACACTGAAGCTTTCTTT.

This chain uses TRBV30 with TRBJ1-1, with 9 bases that match TRBD1. The CDR3 extends over 14 amino acids. Germline V gene data show CDR1 as GTSNPN and CDR2 as SVGIG (reference sequence). Trimming took 3 bases from V and 6 from J; bases not matched to a gene: 8. As DNA, the CDR3 is TGTGCCTGGAGGCCCACAGGGGGCGACCCTGAAGCTTTCTTT. Translating gives CAWRPTGGDPEAFF. Using reference TRBV30 and TRBJ1-1 for the parts outside the CDR3, the full variable domain is SQTIHQWPATLVQPVGSPLSLECTVEGTSNPNLYWYRQAAGRGLQLLFYSVGIGQISSEVPQNLSASRPQDRQFILSSKKLLLSDSGFYLCAWRPTGGDPEAFFGQGTRLTVV.

This chain connects TRBV18 to TRBJ1-1; D is ambiguous. V was clipped by 2 bases and J by 4 bases, with 8 bases between them. Germline V gene sequence: CDR1 KGHSH, CDR2 LQKENI. The CDR3 length is 13 residues. The CDR3 DNA reads as TGTGCCAGCTCACCATCTAGCACCACTGAAGCTTTCTTT. This gives the protein CASSPSSTTEAFF.

The rearrangement links TRBV5-6 to TRBJ2-2; no firm D call. Trimming removed 0 bases at V and 4 bases at J, with 7 bases between. Germline values: CDR1 SGHDT, CDR2 YYEEEE. The CDR3 extends over 14 amino acids. CDR3 amino acids: CASSLGQLTGELFF. The CDR3 nucleotides are TGTGCCAGCAGCTTGGGACAACTCACCGGGGAGCTGTTTTTT.

The chain uses TRBV29-1 and TRBJ1-1; D remains unclear. CDR1 and CDR2 from the germline V gene are SQVTM and ANQGSEA. Trimming took off 4 bases at V and 8 bases at J, with 8 bases between the two ends. The CDR3 consists of 10 residues. The chain's CDR3 is CSVARGEAFF. In nucleotides, the CDR3 is TGCAGCGTTGCGAGAGGCGAAGCTTTCTTT.

CDR3 DNA sequence: TGTGCCAGCAGTGGGGTGAGGCGGGGCAAACAAGAGACCCAGTACTTC. It translates to CASSGVRRGKQETQYF. The chain carries TRBV7-9 and TRBJ2-5; maybe TRBD2 (6 bases). The CDR3 runs to 16 residues. V was shortened by 6 bases and J by 2 bases, with 19 bases between the two germline ends. Germline CDR1 reads SEHNR; CDR2 reads FQNEAQ (reference sequence).

The chain carries TRBV5-1 and TRBJ2-3; D is ambiguous. Germline V gene data show CDR1 as SGHRS and CDR2 as YFSETQ. This CDR3 has 12 residues. V lost 5 bases, J lost 6 bases, and 10 bases lay in between. The CDR3: CASRIQSDTQYF. CDR3 sequence (DNA): TGCGCCAGCAGGATCCAGTCGGATACGCAGTATTTT.

This chain uses TRBV6-1 with TRBJ2-7, with D possibly matching TRBD1 (5 bases). Germline values: CDR1 MNHNS, CDR2 SASEGT. The V and J ends lost 7 bases and 7 bases respectively, with 20 bases between them. The CDR3 has 14 residues. The CDR3 DNA reads TGTGCCAGCAATCAAGGGGCCCCCTCCCTGGAGCAGTACTTC. Residues: CASNQGAPSLEQYF.

The chain joins TRBV9 to TRBJ2-1; 10 nucleotides align to TRBD1. V dropped 4 bases and J dropped 8; count of bases not matched to a gene: 12. The germline V gene encodes CDR1 SGDLS and CDR2 YYNGEE. CDR3 size: 16 residues. CDR3 amino acids: CASSRLPGQGFDEQFF. Here the CDR3 DNA reads TGTGCCAGCAGCCGGTTACCGGGACAGGGGTTCGATGAGCAGTTCTTC.

V gene TRBV4-2 combines with J gene TRBJ2-3; 14 bases match TRBD2. Germline CDR1 is LGHNA and CDR2 is YNFKEQ. The CDR3 contains 17 residues. J lost 6 bases, V lost 3 bases, and 8 bases had no gene match. In DNA, the CDR3 is TGTGCCAGCAGCCAGACTAGCGGGGGGGGAGCTGTGGATACGCAGTATTTT. This encodes CASSQTSGGGAVDTQYF.

The chain uses TRBV18 and TRBJ2-3, with 10 bases aligning to TRBD2. This CDR3 has 16 amino acids. J gave up 2 bases and V 3 bases, and 5 bases lay outside the gene matches. Germline V lookup: CDR1 KGHSH, CDR2 LQKENI. The CDR3: CASSPLSGGTTDTQYF. DNA for the CDR3: TGTGCCAGCTCACCGCTTAGCGGGGGGACCACAGATACGCAGTATTTT.

The chain recombines TRBV9 with TRBJ1-6; TRBD1 is a possible D gene (5 bases). Looked up from germline, CDR1 is SGDLS and CDR2 is YYNGEE. The CDR3 covers 16 residues. V shed 0 bases and J shed 6 bases, with 13 bases lying between them. The CDR3: CASSVDGTGVNSPLHF. The CDR3 DNA reads TGTGCCAGCAGCGTAGATGGGACGGGGGTTAATTCACCCCTCCACTTT.

The chain links TRBV13 to TRBJ2-5; 8 bases are shared with TRBD2. The CDR3 is 16 residues long. CDR1 is PRHDT and CDR2 is FYEKMQ in the germline V gene (reference sequence). V lost 4 bases to trimming and J lost 5 bases; unmatched junction nucleotides: 12. The CDR3 bases are TGTGCCAGCAGCTCGCGTAGCGGGACGGGGGGGGAGACCCAGTACTTC. This translates into CASSSRSGTGGETQYF. Full variable domain (remainder filled in from reference TRBV13 and TRBJ2-5): AAGVIQSPRHLIKEKRETATLKCYPIPRHDTVYWYQQGPGQDPQFLISFYEKMQSDKGSIPDRFSAQQFSDYHSELNMSSLELGDSALYFCASSSRSGTGGETQYFGPGTRLLVL.

V and J are TRBV5-1 and TRBJ1-5; weak D call: TRBD1 (6 bases). The germline gives CDR1 SGHRS, CDR2 YFSETQ. CDR3 length: 16 residues. With 4 bases removed from V and 4 bases from J, the gap between germline ends came to 18 bases. The CDR3 spells CASSPGAGTQNQPQHF. Written as DNA, the CDR3 is TGCGCCAGCAGCCCCGGGGCCGGGACACAGAATCAGCCCCAGCATTTT.

The chain is built from TRBV6-1 and TRBJ1-2; unclear D gene. The germline gives CDR1 MNHNS, CDR2 SASEGT. V was shortened by 6 bases and J by 8 bases, with 22 bases between the two germline ends. This CDR3 has 15 amino acids. CDR3 amino acids: CASSRTREGITGYTF. The CDR3 DNA sequence: TGTGCCAGCAGCCGAACCCGAGAGGGAATTACCGGCTACACCTTC.

The chain joins TRBV28 to TRBJ1-5, with 7 bases matching TRBD1. The V segment lost 5 bases and the J segment 7 bases; nucleotides outside the gene matches: 11. This CDR3 has 15 amino acids. Germline values: CDR1 MDHEN, CDR2 SYDVKM. CDR3 loop: CASSTYRGMQQPQHF. CDR3 coding DNA: TGTGCCAGCAGTACTTACAGGGGTATGCAGCAGCCCCAGCATTTT.

The chain uses TRBV6-1 and TRBJ1-5; D not resolved. Germline CDR1 MNHNS, CDR2 SASEGT. The CDR3 runs 15 residues. Trimming left V 3 bases short and J 0 bases short, with 9 bases between. CDR3 in DNA: TGTGCCAGCAGTGAGGCCAGAAATAGCAATCAGCCCCAGCATTTT. This sequence encodes CASSEARNSNQPQHF.

The chain combines TRBV2 with TRBJ1-3, with 7 bases identical to TRBD1. The CDR3 loop spans 16 amino acids. Germline V gene sequence: CDR1 SNHLY, CDR2 FYNNEI. V dropped 3 bases and J dropped 5; count of bases not matched to a gene: 10. CDR3 nucleotide sequence: TGTGCCAGCAGTGATGTCCGACAGGGTGCGAGAAACACCATATATTTT. The encoded protein is CASSDVRQGARNTIYF.

For this clone: At one end the junction does not follow the germline gene, possibly because of a read error. The chain links TRBV6-1 to TRBJ2-1; D perhaps matches TRBD2 (5 bases). CDR3 length: 15 residues. Germline V lookup: CDR1 MNHNS, CDR2 SASEGT. The CDR3 reads CASSDPAGSDNEQFF. CDR3 nucleotide sequence: TGTGCCAGCAGTGATCCGGCGGGCTCCGACAATGAGCAGTTCTTC.

V and J are TRBV27 and TRBJ2-5, with D possibly matching TRBD2 (6 bases). V was shortened by 6 bases and J by 9 bases, with 17 bases between the two germline ends. The CDR3 sequence is 13 residues long. Germline V gives CDR1 MNHEY, CDR2 SMNVEV (reference sequence). Here the CDR3 reads CASRKTRGMAQYF. In DNA, the CDR3 is TGTGCCAGCAGGAAGACTAGAGGAATGGCCCAGTACTTC.

The chain carries TRBV6-5 and TRBJ2-3; TRBD1 might be the D (6 bases). The CDR3 is made up of 15 amino acids. Germline lookup yields CDR1 MNHEY and CDR2 SVGAGI. V lost 5 bases and J lost 0, with 12 bases in between. CDR3 nucleotide sequence: TGTGCCAGCAGTCGGGACATCATTAGCACAGATACGCAGTATTTT. Translating gives CASSRDIISTDTQYF.

The V call is TRBV14, the J call TRBJ1-4; 9 bases align to TRBD1. Germline assignment: CDR1 SGHDN and CDR2 FVKESK. V was clipped by 5 bases and J by 7 bases; unmatched bases: 8. This CDR3 has 15 amino acids. CDR3 amino acids: CASSEIGTGSEKLFF. In DNA form, the CDR3 reads TGTGCCAGCAGCGAGATCGGGACAGGGAGTGAAAAACTGTTTTTT.

The rearrangement uses TRBV25-1 and TRBJ2-2, with TRBD2 identical over 13 bases. Germline values: CDR1 MGHDK, CDR2 SYGVNS. Trimming at V came to 4 bases and at J to 6 bases, leaving 2 bases not matched to a gene. This CDR3 has 15 amino acids. The CDR3 bases are TGTGCCAGCAGTGCGGGACTAGCGGGGTCCGGGGAGCTGTTTTTT. Encoded protein: CASSAGLAGSGELFF.

This sequence joins TRBV19 and TRBJ1-5; D is unresolved. Germline assignment: CDR1 LNHDA and CDR2 SQIVND (reference sequence). This CDR3 contains 16 residues. The V end lost 7 bases, the J end lost 2 bases, and 18 bases lay between the germline ends. CDR3 region: CASNQNWGGRNQPQHF. The CDR3 DNA is TGTGCCAGTAATCAAAATTGGGGAGGGCGCAATCAGCCCCAGCATTTT.

The chain employs TRBV7-9 and TRBJ1-2; 10 bases line up with TRBD1. The CDR3 length is 15 residues. The trim removed 4 bases at V and 4 bases at J, leaving 6 bases unmatched. CDR1 is SEHNR and CDR2 is FQNEAQ in the germline V gene (reference sequence). The CDR3 is CASSYGTGVPYGYTF. The CDR3 DNA follows: TGTGCCAGCAGCTACGGGACAGGGGTGCCCTATGGCTACACCTTC.

The gene calls are TRBV7-9 and TRBJ1-1; D uncertain. This CDR3 comprises 9 residues. Per the germline V gene, CDR1 is SEHNR and CDR2 is FQNEAQ (reference sequence). The V end lost 11 bases, the J end lost 8 bases, and 9 bases lay between the germline ends. Here the CDR3 reads CASPGEAFF. CDR3 nucleotide sequence: TGTGCCTCCCCCGGGGAAGCTTTCTTT.

The rearrangement uses TRBV7-2 and TRBJ2-3; 12 nucleotides agree with TRBD2. CDR1 and CDR2 from the germline V gene are SGHTA and FQGNSA. Trimming took 3 bases from V and 0 from J; bases not matched to a gene: 7. This CDR3 contains 18 residues. The CDR3 reads CASSFRLAGATSTDTQYF. Here the CDR3 DNA reads TGTGCCAGCAGCTTCCGACTAGCGGGGGCGACTAGCACAGATACGCAGTATTTT.